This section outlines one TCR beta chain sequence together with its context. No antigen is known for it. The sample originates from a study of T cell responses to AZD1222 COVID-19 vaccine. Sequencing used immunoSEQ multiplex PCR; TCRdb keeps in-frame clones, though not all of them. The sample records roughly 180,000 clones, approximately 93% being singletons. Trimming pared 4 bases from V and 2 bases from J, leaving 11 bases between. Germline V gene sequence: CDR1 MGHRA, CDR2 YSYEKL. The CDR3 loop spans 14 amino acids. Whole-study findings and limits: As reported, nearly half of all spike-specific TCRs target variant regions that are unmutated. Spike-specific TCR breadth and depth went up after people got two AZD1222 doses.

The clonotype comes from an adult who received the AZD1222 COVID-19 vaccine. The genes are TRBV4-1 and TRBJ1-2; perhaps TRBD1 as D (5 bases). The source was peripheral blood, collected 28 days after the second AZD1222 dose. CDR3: CASSPAGTNYGYTF. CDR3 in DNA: TGCGCCAGCAGCCCGGCCGGGACGAACTATGGCTACACCTTC.